The 15 T cell receptor beta chains listed next were all sequenced from one sample in a study of cytomegalovirus exposure and HLA in healthy donors. In the PCR, 60 Vbeta and 13 Jbeta primers were used. The table came from immunoSEQ multiplex PCR; TCRdb's copy has only in-frame clones and leaves some out. The data contain approximately 150,000 clones, 70% to 80% of them singletons. Material for sequencing was PBMCs. These receptors were collected from a man in his thirties or forties in good health and CMV-seropositive.

The V and J genes are TRBV5-6 and TRBJ2-1, with 8 bases fitting TRBD2. Trimming cost V 4 bases and J 0 bases; bases outside gene matches: 12. The germline V gene has CDR1 SGHDT and CDR2 YYEEEE. The CDR3 extends over 18 amino acids. The CDR3 DNA follows: TGTGCCAGCAGCCACGGGGTAGCGGGGCGAAGCTCCTACAATGAGCAGTTCTTC. Encoded protein: CASSHGVAGRSSYNEQFF.

V gene TRBV7-3 combines with J gene TRBJ1-6; 9 nucleotides line up with TRBD1. The CDR3 runs 15 residues. Germline V lookup: CDR1 SGHTA, CDR2 FQGTGA. Unmatched junction bases numbered 2, after V lost 1 base and J lost 7 bases. CDR3 in DNA: TGTGCCAGCAGCTTAATGACAGGGGGGAATTCACCCCTCCACTTT. Its protein product is CASSLMTGGNSPLHF.

The V and J genes are TRBV7-9 and TRBJ2-3; TRBD1 aligns across 9 bases. Per germline, CDR1 SEHNR and CDR2 FQNEAQ (reference sequence). This CDR3 contains 14 residues. V shed 3 bases, J shed 5 bases, and the junction held 3 bases outside the gene matches. The CDR3 coding sequence is TGTGCCAGCAGCTTCGGACAGGGGATAGATACGCAGTATTTT. Amino acids: CASSFGQGIDTQYF.

The V gene is TRBV10-3, the J gene TRBJ2-5, with D perhaps matching TRBD1 (6 bases). The CDR3 spans 13 residues. The V gene's germline CDR1 is ENHRY and CDR2 SYGVKD. The V and J ends lost 8 bases and 1 base respectively, with 11 bases between them. In DNA form, the CDR3 reads TGTGCCATCCGGGCAGGGGTCCAAGAGACCCAGTACTTC. Encoded protein: CAIRAGVQETQYF.

V gene TRBV7-2 combines with J gene TRBJ2-1, with TRBD2 as a possible D gene (7 bases). Germline V gene sequence: CDR1 SGHTA, CDR2 FQGNSA. The CDR3 has 15 amino acids. Trimming stripped 6 bases from V and 3 bases from J, with 15 bases between. CDR3 in amino acids: CASSFGGGLYNEQFF. Written as DNA, the CDR3 is TGTGCCAGCAGTTTTGGGGGGGGCCTCTACAATGAGCAGTTCTTC.

V and J are TRBV9 and TRBJ1-1, with D unclear. Germline V CDR1 and CDR2: SGDLS, YYNGEE. The CDR3 totals 14 residues. The V end lost 9 bases, the J end lost 3 bases, and 18 bases lay between the germline ends. The CDR3 loop is CATHTLGRDTEAFF. As DNA, the CDR3 is TGTGCCACCCACACGCTAGGGAGGGACACTGAAGCTTTCTTT. Filled out from reference TRBV9 and TRBJ1-1, the complete variable domain reads DSGVTQTPKHLITATGQRVTLRCSPRSGDLSVYWYQQSLDQGLQFLIQYYNGEERAKGNILERFSAQQFPDLHSELNLSSLELGDSALYFCATHTLGRDTEAFFGQGTRLTVV.

V gene TRBV4-1 combines with J gene TRBJ1-6, with 10 bases lining up with TRBD1. The CDR3 has 14 residues. V was pared by 4 bases and J by 10 bases, with 4 bases of the junction left unmatched. Germline V gives CDR1 MGHRA, CDR2 YSYEKL. The CDR3 DNA reads TGCGCCAGCAGCCTAGGACAGGGGGGATCACCCCTCCACTTT. It specifies CASSLGQGGSPLHF.

V gene TRBV7-9 combines with J gene TRBJ1-2; no clear D. V lost 1 base and J 1 base, leaving 13 bases between the germline ends. Germline assignment: CDR1 SEHNR and CDR2 FQNEAQ (reference sequence). The CDR3 length is 16 residues. As DNA, the CDR3 is TGTGCCAGCAGCTTAGAGGGAGAACAGCATAACTATGGCTACACCTTC. Its translation: CASSLEGEQHNYGYTF.

The rearrangement links TRBV4-1 to TRBJ1-2; D is undetermined. V dropped 1 base and J dropped 2 bases, with 11 bases sitting between them. Germline V CDR1 and CDR2: MGHRA, YSYEKL. The CDR3 extends over 15 amino acids. As DNA, the CDR3 is TGCGCCAGCAGCCAAGTAAGTGAGGGCAACTATGGCTACACCTTC. It yields the protein CASSQVSEGNYGYTF.

The V call is TRBV28, the J call TRBJ2-5; 13 bases are a match to TRBD2. The V segment lost 7 bases and the J segment 6 bases; nucleotides outside the gene matches: 8. This CDR3 has 15 amino acids. Germline V lookup: CDR1 MDHEN, CDR2 SYDVKM. Written as DNA, the CDR3 is TGTGCCAGCACGGGCCGGACTAGCGGGGGAAAGACCCAGTACTTC. It specifies CASTGRTSGGKTQYF. Supplemented by reference TRBV28 and TRBJ2-5, the full variable domain reads DVKVTQSSRYLVKRTGEKVFLECVQDMDHENMFWYRQDPGLGLRLIYFSYDVKMKEKGDIPEGYSVSREKKERFSLILESASTNQTSMYLCASTGRTSGGKTQYFGPGTRLLVL.

This clone was seen a handful of times. This chain uses TRBV5-1 with TRBJ2-3; 9 bases match TRBD2. Trimming at V came to 0 bases and at J to 2 bases, leaving 1 base not matched to a gene. From germline, CDR1 is SGHRS and CDR2 YFSETQ. The CDR3 runs 15 residues. CDR3 DNA sequence: TGCGCCAGCAGCTTGGGACTAGCGGTCACAGATACGCAGTATTTT. Translating it yields CASSLGLAVTDTQYF.

The rearrangement links TRBV2 to TRBJ2-5; 7 nucleotides match TRBD1. Trimming took 6 bases from V and 5 from J; bases not matched to a gene: 12. Germline assignment: CDR1 SNHLY and CDR2 FYNNEI. The CDR3 spans 15 residues. The DNA of the CDR3 is TGTGCCAGCAGATTATCGGGACAGCTGGTGGAGACCCAGTACTTC. It translates to CASRLSGQLVETQYF.

Notes on this clone: Lacking the conserved final phenylalanine or tryptophan, this CDR3 likely reflects a read error. The chain employs TRBV13 and TRBJ2-7, with D possibly matching TRBD1 (6 bases). The CDR3 has 15 residues. CDR1 and CDR2 from the germline V gene are PRHDT and FYEKMQ (reference sequence). V gave up 4 bases and J gave up 2 bases, with 15 bases separating them. The CDR3 protein is CASSSAGTSAYEQYL. The CDR3 nucleotides are TGTGCCAGCAGCTCCGCCGGGACATCAGCCTACGAGCAGTACCTC.

V is TRBV11-2 and J is TRBJ1-1, with 8 bases that match TRBD1. Germline V gene data show CDR1 as SGHAT and CDR2 as FQNNGV. This CDR3 contains 13 residues. The J segment lost 3 bases and the V segment lost 6 bases, leaving 3 bases of the junction unmatched. DNA of the CDR3: TGTGCCAGCAGTCAGGACAGGGACACTGAAGCTTTCTTT. It yields the protein CASSQDRDTEAFF.

This clone occurred once. The chain joins TRBV7-3 to TRBJ1-5, with D perhaps matching TRBD1 (6 bases). Germline assignment: CDR1 SGHTA and CDR2 FQGTGA. V was shortened by 2 bases and J by 1 base, with 12 bases between the two germline ends. The CDR3 covers 16 residues. CDR3 loop: CASSLGQGFSNQPQHF. CDR3 DNA: TGTGCCAGCAGCTTAGGCCAGGGGTTCAGCAATCAGCCCCAGCATTTT.